This T cell receptor (beta chain) came from a study of T-cell reconstitution after alpha-beta-depleted transplantation in children. Study conclusions and caveats: About two months after transplant, alpha-beta T cells reportedly came from several hundred expanded graft clones.

TCRbeta library preparation incorporated unique molecular identifiers. In TCRdb, the PCR reads were re-called with MiXCR into one record per CDR3 protein. This table holds around 190,000 distinct CDR3 sequences, about 7% found once. This clonotype was detected ten times or more. Its antigen is undetermined. Looked up from germline, CDR1 is DFQATT and CDR2 is SNEGSKA (reference sequence). This CDR3 contains 15 residues. V lost 0 bases to trimming and J lost 4 bases, with 15 bases between them. The clonotype was recovered from a boy aged 2 to 9 with acute lymphoblastic leukemia, due to receive a stem cell transplant. Sequencing used PBMCs, obtained before TCRalphabeta/CD19-depleted stem cell transplant. This rearrangement joins TRBV20-1 to TRBJ1-1, with a possible D match to TRBD1 (6 bases). CDR3 in amino acids: CSARDLGDTSTEAFF. The CDR3 nucleotides read TGCAGTGCTAGAGATCTGGGGGACACCTCCACTGAAGCTTTCTTT.